The rows below give T cell receptor beta chains drawn from one sample of a study of T cells in localized non-small cell lung cancer. Data came from immunoSEQ multiplex PCR; TCRdb stores just in-frame clones and leaves some out. The data contain some 41,000 clones, 90% to 95% of them singletons. The sequenced sample was PBMCs, obtained before any cancer treatment. The source of these receptors is a woman aged 35 to 70 with stage II lung adenocarcinoma. Each CDR3 is given with its conserved first and last residue. Fields, in order: clone size, J gene, D gene, V gene, CDR3 DNA, CDR3 protein. D genes are given only for firm matches. The size field is filled for only some rows; it gives once, few, many or a size class.

NA	TRBJ1-4	NA	TRBV5-5	TGTGCCAGCAGCCCCGGCGGGGCAGATAATGAAAAACTGTTTTTT	CASSPGGADNEKLFF
NA	TRBJ1-4	NA	TRBV18	TGTGCCAGCTCACGTCAGGGTTCTAAGACTAATGAAAAACTGTTTTTT	CASSRQGSKTNEKLFF
NA	TRBJ2-2	TRBD1	TRBV28	TGTGCCAGCAGGGGGGGACAGGGGAACACCGGGGAGCTGTTTTTT	CASRGGQGNTGELFF
NA	TRBJ1-2	NA	TRBV28	TGTGCCAGCAGTTACGGGGTGAATGGCTACACCTTC	CASSYGVNGYTF
NA	TRBJ2-5	TRBD2	TRBV15	TGTGCCACCAGCAGACCCACAGCGGGAGAAGGAGAGACCCAGTACTTC	CATSRPTAGEGETQYF
NA	TRBJ2-7	NA	TRBV28	TGTGCCAGCAGCCTCGGACCCCGCCGCTACGAGCAGTACTTC	CASSLGPRRYEQYF
NA	TRBJ1-1	NA	TRBV19	TGTGCCAGTAGTATCACAGCCTGGGGCACTGAAGCTTTCTTT	CASSITAWGTEAFF
once	TRBJ1-3	NA	TRBV9	TGTGCCAGCAGCACGGGTACCTCTGGAAACACCATATATTTT	CASSTGTSGNTIYF
NA	TRBJ2-7	TRBD1	TRBV19	TGTGCCAGTAGTATCACAGGGGGCGCCGGGGCCTACGAGCAGTACTTC	CASSITGGAGAYEQYF
once	TRBJ1-1	NA	TRBV29-1	TGCAGCGGGGCCGGGACAATGAACACTGAAGCTTTCTTT	CSGAGTMNTEAFF